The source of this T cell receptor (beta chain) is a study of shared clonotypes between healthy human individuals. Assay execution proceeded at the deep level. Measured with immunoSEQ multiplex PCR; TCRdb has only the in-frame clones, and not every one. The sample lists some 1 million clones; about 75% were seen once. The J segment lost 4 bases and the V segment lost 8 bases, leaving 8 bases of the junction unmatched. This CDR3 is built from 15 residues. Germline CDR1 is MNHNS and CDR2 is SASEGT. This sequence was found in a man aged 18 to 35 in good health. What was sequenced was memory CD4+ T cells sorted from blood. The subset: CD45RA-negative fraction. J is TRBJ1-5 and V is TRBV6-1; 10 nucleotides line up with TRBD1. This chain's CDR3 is CASGIGQGGNQPQHF. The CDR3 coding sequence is TGTGCCAGCGGGATTGGACAGGGGGGAAATCAGCCCCAGCATTTT.